Shown below are 3 T cell receptor beta chains from a single sample sequenced in a study of OX40 agonist ivuxolimab in advanced cancers. Assay: immunoSEQ multiplex PCR; the TCRdb copy retains only in-frame clones and omits some. The sample lists 25,000 or so clones; around 90% were seen once. The sequencing here drew on CD4+ or CD8+ T cells sorted from blood, taken in a trial of the OX40 agonist ivuxolimab. These receptors were obtained from an adult with an advanced solid tumor such as melanoma, head and neck, liver or kidney cancer.

This clone was seen only a few times. The genes are TRBV27 and TRBJ2-1, with 12 bases lining up with TRBD2. After removal of 4 bases from V and 7 bases from J, the junction contained 5 bases not matched to a gene. Looked up from germline, CDR1 is MNHEY and CDR2 is SMNVEV (reference sequence). This CDR3 is 15 amino acids long. The chain's CDR3 is CASSSLAGGVNEQFF. The CDR3 coding sequence is TGTGCCAGCAGTTCCCTAGCGGGAGGGGTGAATGAGCAGTTCTTC.

CDR3 DNA sequence: TGTGCCAGCAGTTCGCGGACTAGCGGATCCACAGATACGCAGTATTTT. This gives the protein CASSSRTSGSTDTQYF. V usage is TRBV28 and J usage is TRBJ2-3, with 10 bases identical to TRBD2. The CDR3 runs to 16 residues. The germline V gene has CDR1 MDHEN and CDR2 SYDVKM. The V gene end was trimmed by 4 bases and the J gene end by 2 bases; junction bases not matched to a gene: 6.

The chain uses TRBV5-8 and TRBJ2-1; TRBD2 aligns across 11 bases. Germline CDR1 reads SGHTS; CDR2 reads YDEGEE. Unmatched junction bases numbered 7, after V lost 4 bases and J lost 4 bases. The CDR3 loop spans 16 amino acids. The CDR3 region is CASSGRLAGPYNEQFF. Written as DNA, the CDR3 is TGTGCCAGCAGCGGAAGACTAGCGGGGCCTTACAATGAGCAGTTCTTC.